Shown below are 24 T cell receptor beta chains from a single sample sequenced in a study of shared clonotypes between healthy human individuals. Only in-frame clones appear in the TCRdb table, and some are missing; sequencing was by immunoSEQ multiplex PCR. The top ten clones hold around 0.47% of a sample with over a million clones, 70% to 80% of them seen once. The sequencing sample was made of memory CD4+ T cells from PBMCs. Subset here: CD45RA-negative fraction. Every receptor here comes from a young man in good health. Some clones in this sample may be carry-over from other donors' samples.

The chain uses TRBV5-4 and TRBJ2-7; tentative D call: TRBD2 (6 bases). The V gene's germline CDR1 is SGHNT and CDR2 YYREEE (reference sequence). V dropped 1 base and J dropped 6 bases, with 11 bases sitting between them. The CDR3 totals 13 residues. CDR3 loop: CASSLFQGGEQYF. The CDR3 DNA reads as TGTGCCAGCAGCTTGTTTCAGGGAGGCGAGCAGTACTTC.

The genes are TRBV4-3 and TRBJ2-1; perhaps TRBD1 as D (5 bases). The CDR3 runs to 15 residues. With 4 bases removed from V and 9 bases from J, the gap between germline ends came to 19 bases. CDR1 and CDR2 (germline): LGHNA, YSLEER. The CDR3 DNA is TGCGCCAGCAGCCCCCTTGGTGAATCAAGGGGTGAGCAGTTCTTC. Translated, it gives CASSPLGESRGEQFF.

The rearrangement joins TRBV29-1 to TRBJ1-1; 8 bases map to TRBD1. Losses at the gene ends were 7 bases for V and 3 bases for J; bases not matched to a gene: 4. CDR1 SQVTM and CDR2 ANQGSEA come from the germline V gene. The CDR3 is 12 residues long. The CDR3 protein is CSAGQGYTEAFF. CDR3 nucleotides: TGCAGCGCCGGACAGGGATACACTGAAGCTTTCTTT.

The DNA of the CDR3 is TGTGCCAGCTCACGCGACGGGACAGGGGGCGAAAAACTGTTTTTT. It codes for CASSRDGTGGEKLFF. This rearrangement joins TRBV18 to TRBJ1-4; 12 bases are shared with TRBD1. The germline V gene encodes CDR1 KGHSH and CDR2 LQKENI. The CDR3 consists of 15 residues. J was trimmed by 8 bases and V by 4 bases; bases with no gene match: 5. Looking up the rest from reference TRBV18 and TRBJ1-4 gives the full variable domain: NAGVMQNPRHLVRRRGQEARLRCSPMKGHSHVYWYRQLPEEGLKFMVYLQKENIIDESGMPKERFSAEFPKEGPSILRIQQVVRGDSAAYFCASSRDGTGGEKLFFGSGTQLSVL.

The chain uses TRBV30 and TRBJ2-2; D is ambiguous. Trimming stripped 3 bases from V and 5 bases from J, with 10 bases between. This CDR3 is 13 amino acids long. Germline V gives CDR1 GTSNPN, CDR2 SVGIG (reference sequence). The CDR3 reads CAWSRTSTGELFF. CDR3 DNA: TGTGCCTGGAGCCGAACCTCGACCGGGGAGCTGTTTTTT.

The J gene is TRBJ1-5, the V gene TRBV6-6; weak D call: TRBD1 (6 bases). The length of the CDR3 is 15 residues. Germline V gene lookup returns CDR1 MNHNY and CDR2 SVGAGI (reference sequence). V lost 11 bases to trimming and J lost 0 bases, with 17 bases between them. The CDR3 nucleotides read TGTGCCTCAGCGGGTTCACAGGGTAGCAATCAGCCCCAGCATTTT. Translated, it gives CASAGSQGSNQPQHF.

The CDR3 loop reads CASGPGQDYEQYF. Written as DNA, the CDR3 is TGCGCCAGCGGACCGGGACAGGACTACGAGCAGTACTTC. This chain joins TRBV5-1 and TRBJ2-7, with TRBD1 matching 8 bases. Germline V gene data show CDR1 as SGHRS and CDR2 as YFSETQ. The CDR3 spans 13 residues. V shed 7 bases, J shed 3 bases, and the junction held 6 bases outside the gene matches.

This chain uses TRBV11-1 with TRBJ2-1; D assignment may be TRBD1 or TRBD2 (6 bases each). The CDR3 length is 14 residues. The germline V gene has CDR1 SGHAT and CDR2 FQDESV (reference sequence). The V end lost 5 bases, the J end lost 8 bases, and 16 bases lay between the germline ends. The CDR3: CASSLGGWLDEQFF. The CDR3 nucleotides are TGTGCCAGCAGCCTAGGGGGGTGGCTAGATGAGCAGTTCTTC. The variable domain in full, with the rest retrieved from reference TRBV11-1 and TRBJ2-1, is EAEVAQSPRYKITEKSQAVAFWCDPISGHATLYWYRQILGQGPELLVQFQDESVVDDSQLPKDRFSAERLKGVDSTLKIQPAELGDSAMYLCASSLGGWLDEQFFGPGTRLTVL.

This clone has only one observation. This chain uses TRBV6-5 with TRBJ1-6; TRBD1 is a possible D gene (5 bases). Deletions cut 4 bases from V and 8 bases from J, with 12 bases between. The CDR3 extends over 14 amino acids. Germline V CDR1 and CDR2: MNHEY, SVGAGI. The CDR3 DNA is TGTGCCAGCAGTTCCGGACACCAAGATTCACCCCTCCACTTT. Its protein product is CASSSGHQDSPLHF.

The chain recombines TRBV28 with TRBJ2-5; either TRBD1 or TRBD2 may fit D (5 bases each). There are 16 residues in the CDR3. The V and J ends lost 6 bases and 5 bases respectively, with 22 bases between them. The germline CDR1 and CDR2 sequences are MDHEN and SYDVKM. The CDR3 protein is CASSPLRGTTRETQYF. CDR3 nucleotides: TGTGCCAGCAGCCCCCTTAGAGGGACGACCCGGGAGACCCAGTACTTC.

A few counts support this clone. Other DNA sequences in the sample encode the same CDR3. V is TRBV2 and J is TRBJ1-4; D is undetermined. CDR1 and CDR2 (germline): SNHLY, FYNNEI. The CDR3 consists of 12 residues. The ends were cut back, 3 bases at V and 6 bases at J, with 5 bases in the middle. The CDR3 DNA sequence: TGTGCCAGCAGTGAGAGGGATGAAAAACTGTTTTTT. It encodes CASSERDEKLFF.

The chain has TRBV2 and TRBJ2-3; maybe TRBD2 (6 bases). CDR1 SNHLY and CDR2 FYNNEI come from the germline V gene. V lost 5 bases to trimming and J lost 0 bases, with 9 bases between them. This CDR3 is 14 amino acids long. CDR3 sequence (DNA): TGTGCCAGCAGTCGGGACTTGAGCACAGATACGCAGTATTTT. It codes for CASSRDLSTDTQYF.

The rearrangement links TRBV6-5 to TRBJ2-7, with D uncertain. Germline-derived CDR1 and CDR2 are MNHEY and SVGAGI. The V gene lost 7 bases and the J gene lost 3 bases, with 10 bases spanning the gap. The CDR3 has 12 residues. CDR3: CASNDGHYEQYF. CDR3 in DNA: TGTGCCAGCAATGACGGTCACTACGAGCAGTACTTC.

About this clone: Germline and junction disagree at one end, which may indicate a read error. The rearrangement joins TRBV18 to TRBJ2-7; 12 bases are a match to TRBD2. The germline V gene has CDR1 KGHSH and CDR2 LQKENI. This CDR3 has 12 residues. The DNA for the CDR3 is TGTGCCAGCTCATCGACTAGCGGGAGTATGTGCTTC. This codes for CASSSTSGSMCF.

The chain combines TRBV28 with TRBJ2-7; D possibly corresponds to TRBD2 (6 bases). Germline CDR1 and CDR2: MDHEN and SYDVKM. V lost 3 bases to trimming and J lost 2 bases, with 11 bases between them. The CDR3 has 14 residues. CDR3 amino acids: CASSLGGLTYEQYF. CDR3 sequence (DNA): TGTGCCAGCAGTTTGGGGGGACTTACCTACGAGCAGTACTTC.

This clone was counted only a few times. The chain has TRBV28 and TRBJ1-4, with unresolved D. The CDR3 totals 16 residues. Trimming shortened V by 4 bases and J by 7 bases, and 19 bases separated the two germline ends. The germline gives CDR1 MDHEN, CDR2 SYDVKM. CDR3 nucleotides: TGTGCCAGCAGTTCCAGTATAGGGCAGTTGGGTGAAAAACTGTTTTTT. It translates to CASSSSIGQLGEKLFF.

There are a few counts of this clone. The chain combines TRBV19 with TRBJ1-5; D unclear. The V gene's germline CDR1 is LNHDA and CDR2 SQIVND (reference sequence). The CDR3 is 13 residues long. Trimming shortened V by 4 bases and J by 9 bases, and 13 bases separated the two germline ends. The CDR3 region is CASSTGSARPQHF. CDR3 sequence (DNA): TGTGCCAGTAGTACAGGATCGGCCAGGCCCCAGCATTTT.

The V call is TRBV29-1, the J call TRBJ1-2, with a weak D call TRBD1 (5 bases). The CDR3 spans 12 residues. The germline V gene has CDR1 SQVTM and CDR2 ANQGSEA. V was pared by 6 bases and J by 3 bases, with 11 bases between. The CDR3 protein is CSVRQGDYGYTF. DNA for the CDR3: TGCAGCGTACGCCAGGGAGACTATGGCTACACCTTC.

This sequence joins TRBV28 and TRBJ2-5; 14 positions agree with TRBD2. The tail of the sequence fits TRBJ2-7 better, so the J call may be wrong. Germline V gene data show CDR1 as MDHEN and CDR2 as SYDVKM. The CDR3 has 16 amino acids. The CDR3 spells CASRGLAGAEIYEQYF. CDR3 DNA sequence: TGTGCCAGCAGGGGACTAGCGGGAGCAGAAATATACGAGCAGTACTTC.

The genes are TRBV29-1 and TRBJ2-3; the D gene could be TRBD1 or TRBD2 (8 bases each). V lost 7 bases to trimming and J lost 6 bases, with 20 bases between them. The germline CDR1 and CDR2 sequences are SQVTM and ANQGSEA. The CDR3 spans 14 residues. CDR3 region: CSGWTSRGQDTQYF. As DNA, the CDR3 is TGCAGCGGTTGGACTAGCAGGGGGCAGGATACGCAGTATTTT.

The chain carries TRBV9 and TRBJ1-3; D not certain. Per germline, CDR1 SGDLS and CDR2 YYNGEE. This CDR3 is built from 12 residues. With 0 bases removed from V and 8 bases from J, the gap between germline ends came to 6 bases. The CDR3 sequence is CASSVEEDTIYF. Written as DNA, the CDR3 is TGTGCCAGCAGCGTAGAGGAGGACACCATATATTTT.

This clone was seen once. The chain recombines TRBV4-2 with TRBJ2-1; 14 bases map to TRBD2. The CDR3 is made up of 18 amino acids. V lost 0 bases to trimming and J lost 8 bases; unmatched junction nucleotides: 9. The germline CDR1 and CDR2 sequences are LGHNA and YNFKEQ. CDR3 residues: CASSQDPVGLAGAYEQFF. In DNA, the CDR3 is TGTGCCAGCAGCCAAGACCCTGTGGGACTAGCGGGAGCGTATGAGCAGTTCTTC.

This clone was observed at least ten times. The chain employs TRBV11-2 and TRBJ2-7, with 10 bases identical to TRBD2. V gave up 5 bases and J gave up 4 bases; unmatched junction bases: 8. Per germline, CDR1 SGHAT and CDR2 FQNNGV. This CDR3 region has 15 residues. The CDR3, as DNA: TGTGCCAGCAGCCCATTAGCGGGAGGTTCGTACGAGCAGTACTTC. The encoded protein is CASSPLAGGSYEQYF.

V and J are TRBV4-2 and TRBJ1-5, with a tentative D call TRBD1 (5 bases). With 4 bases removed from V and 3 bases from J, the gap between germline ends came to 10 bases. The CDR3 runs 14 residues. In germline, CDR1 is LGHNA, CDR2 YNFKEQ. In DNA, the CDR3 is TGTGCCAGCAGCCGAGACAGACACAATCAGCCCCAGCATTTT. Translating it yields CASSRDRHNQPQHF.